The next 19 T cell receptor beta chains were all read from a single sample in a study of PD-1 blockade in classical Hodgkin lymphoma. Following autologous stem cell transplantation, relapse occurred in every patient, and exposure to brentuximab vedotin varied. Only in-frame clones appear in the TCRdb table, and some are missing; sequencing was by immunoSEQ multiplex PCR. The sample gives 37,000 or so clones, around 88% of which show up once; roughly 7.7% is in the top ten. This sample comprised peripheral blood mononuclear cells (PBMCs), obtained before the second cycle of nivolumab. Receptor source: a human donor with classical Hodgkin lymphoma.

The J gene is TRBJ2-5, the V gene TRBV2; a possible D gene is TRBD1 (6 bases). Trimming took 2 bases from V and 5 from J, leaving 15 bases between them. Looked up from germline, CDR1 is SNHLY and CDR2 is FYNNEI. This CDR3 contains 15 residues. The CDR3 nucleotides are TGTGCCAGCAGTGAATTCCCAACAGGGACGGAGACCCAGTACTTC. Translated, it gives CASSEFPTGTETQYF.

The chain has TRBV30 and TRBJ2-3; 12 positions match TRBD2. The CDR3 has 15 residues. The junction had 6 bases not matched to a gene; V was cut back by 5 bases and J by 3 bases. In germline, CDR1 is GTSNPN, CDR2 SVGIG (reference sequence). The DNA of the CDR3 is TGTGCCTGGGCTCGACTAGCGGGAGATACAGATACGCAGTATTTT. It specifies CAWARLAGDTDTQYF.

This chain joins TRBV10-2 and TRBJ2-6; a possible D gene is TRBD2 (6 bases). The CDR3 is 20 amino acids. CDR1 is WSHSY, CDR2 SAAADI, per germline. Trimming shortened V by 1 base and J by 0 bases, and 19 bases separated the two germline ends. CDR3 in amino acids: CASSEFMRGRRTSGANVLTF. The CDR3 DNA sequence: TGCGCCAGCAGTGAGTTCATGCGGGGACGGAGAACCTCTGGGGCCAACGTCCTGACTTTC.

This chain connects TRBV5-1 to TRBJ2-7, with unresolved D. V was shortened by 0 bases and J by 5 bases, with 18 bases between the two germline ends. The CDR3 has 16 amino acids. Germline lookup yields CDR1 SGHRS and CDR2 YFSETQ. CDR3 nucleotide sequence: TGCGCCAGCAGCTTGGTAGGAGACCAAGGGATAGACGAGCAGTACTTC. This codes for CASSLVGDQGIDEQYF. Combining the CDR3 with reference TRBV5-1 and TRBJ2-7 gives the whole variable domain KAGVTQTPRYLIKTRGQQVTLSCSPISGHRSVSWYQQTPGQGLQFLFEYFSETQRNKGNFPGRFSGRQFSNSRSEMNVSTLELGDSALYLCASSLVGDQGIDEQYFGPGTRLTVT.

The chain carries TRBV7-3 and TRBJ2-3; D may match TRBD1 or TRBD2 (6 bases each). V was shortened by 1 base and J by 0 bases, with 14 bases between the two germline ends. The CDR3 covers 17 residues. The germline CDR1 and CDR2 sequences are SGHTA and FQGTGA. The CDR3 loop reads CASSLKGEGGSTDTQYF. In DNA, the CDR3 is TGTGCCAGCAGCTTAAAGGGAGAGGGGGGTAGCACAGATACGCAGTATTTT. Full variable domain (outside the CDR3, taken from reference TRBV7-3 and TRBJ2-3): GAGVSQTPSNKVTEKGKYVELRCDPISGHTALYWYRQSLGQGPEFLIYFQGTGAADDSGLPNDRFFAVRPEGSVSTLKIQRTERGDSAVYLCASSLKGEGGSTDTQYFGPGTRLTVL.

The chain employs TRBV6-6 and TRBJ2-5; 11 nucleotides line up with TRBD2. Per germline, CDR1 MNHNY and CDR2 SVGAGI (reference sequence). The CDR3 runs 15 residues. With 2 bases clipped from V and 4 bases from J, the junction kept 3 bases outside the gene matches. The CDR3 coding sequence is TGTGCCAGCAGTTACCGACTAGCGGGACTAGAGACCCAGTACTTC. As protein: CASSYRLAGLETQYF.

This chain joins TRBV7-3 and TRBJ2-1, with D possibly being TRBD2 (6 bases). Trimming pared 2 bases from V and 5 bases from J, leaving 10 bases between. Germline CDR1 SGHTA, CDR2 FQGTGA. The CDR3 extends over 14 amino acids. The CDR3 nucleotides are TGTGCCAGCAGCTTATTTGGAGGGGACAATGAGCAGTTCTTC. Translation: CASSLFGGDNEQFF.

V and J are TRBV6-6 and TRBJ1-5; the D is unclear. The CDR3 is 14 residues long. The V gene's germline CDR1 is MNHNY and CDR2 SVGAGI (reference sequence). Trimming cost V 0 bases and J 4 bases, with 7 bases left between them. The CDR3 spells CASSYSNGNQPQHF. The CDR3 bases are TGTGCCAGCAGTTACTCGAATGGGAATCAGCCCCAGCATTTT.

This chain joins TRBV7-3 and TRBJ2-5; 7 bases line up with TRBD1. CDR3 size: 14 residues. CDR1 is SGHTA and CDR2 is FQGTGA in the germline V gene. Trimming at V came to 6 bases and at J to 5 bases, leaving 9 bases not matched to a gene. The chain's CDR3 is CASRPNTGVETQYF. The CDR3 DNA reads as TGTGCCAGCAGACCAAACACAGGGGTGGAGACCCAGTACTTC.

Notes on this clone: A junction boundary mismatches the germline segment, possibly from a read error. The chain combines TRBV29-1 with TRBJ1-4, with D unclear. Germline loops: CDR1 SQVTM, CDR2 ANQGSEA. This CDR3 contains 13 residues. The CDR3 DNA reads TGCAGCGCTGAATCTGGGGCTAATGAAAAACTGTTTTTT. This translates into CSAESGANEKLFF.

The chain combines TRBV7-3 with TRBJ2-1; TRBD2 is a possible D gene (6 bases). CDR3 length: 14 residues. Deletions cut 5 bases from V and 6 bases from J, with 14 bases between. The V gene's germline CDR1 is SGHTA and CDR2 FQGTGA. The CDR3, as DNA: TGTGCCAGCAGCCCCGGGACTGCGAGCAATGAGCAGTTCTTC. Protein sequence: CASSPGTASNEQFF.

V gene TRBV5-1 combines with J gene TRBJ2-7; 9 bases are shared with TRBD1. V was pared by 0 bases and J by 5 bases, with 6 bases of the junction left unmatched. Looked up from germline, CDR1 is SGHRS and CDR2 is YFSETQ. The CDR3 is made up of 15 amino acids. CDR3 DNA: TGCGCCAGCAGCTTGGGACAGGGGGGAAGGGACGAGCAGTACTTC. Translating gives CASSLGQGGRDEQYF.

This CDR3 reads CARRRGSGWDEQYF. The CDR3 DNA reads TGTGCCAGAAGAAGGGGTAGCGGGTGGGACGAGCAGTACTTC. The V and J genes are TRBV2 and TRBJ2-7; TRBD2 matches 7 bases. This CDR3 is 14 amino acids long. Per germline, CDR1 SNHLY and CDR2 FYNNEI. V shed 9 bases, J shed 5 bases, and the junction held 13 bases outside the gene matches.

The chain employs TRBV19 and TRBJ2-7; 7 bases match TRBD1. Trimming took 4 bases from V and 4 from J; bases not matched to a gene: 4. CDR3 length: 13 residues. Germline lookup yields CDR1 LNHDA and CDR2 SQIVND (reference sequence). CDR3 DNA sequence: TGTGCCAGTAGTAACGCCAGGGGGTACGAGCAGTACTTC. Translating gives CASSNARGYEQYF.

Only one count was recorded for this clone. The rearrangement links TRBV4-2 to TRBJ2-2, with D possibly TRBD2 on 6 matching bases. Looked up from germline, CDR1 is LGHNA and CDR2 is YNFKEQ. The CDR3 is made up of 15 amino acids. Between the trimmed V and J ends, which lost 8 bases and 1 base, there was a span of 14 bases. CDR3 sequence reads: CASSKAEGNTGELFF. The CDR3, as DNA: TGTGCCAGCTCCAAGGCGGAGGGGAACACCGGGGAGCTGTTTTTT.

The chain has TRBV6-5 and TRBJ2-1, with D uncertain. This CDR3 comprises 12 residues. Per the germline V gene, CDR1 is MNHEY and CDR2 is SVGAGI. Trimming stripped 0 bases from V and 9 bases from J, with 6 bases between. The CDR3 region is CASSYSIGEQFF. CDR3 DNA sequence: TGTGCCAGCAGTTACTCGATCGGTGAGCAGTTCTTC.

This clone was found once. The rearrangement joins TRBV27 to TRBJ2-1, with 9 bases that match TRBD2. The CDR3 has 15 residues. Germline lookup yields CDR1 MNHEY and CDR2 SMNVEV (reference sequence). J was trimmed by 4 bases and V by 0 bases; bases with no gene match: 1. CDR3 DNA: TGTGCCAGCAGTTTATCTAGCGGGGGTTACAATGAGCAGTTCTTC. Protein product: CASSLSSGGYNEQFF.

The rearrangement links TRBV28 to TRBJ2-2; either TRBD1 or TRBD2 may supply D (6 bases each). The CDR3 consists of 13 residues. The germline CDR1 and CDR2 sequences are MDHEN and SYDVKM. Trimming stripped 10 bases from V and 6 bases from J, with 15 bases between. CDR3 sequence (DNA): TGTGCCACCGGAGGGGGGAAGGCCGGGGAGCTGTTTTTT. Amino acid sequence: CATGGGKAGELFF.

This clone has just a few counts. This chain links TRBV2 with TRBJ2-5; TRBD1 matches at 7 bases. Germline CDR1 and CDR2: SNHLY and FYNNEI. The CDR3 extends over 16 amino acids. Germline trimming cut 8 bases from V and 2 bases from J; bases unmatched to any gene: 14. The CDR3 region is CASHHKNTGQQETQYF. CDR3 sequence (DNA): TGTGCCAGCCATCACAAAAATACGGGACAGCAAGAGACCCAGTACTTC.